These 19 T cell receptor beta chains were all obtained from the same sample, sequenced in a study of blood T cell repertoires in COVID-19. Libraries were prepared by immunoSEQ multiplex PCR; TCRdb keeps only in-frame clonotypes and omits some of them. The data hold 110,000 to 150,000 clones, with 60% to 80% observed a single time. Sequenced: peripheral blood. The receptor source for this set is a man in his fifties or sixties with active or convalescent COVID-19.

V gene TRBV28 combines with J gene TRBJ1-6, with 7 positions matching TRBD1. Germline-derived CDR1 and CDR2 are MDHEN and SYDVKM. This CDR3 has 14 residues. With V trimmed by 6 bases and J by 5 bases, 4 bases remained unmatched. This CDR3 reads CASRLDRNNSPLHF. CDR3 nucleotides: TGTGCCAGCAGACTGGACAGGAATAATTCACCCCTCCACTTT.

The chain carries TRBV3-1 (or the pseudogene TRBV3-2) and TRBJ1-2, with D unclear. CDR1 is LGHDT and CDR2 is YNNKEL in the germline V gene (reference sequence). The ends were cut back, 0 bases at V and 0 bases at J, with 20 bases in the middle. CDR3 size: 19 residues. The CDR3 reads CASSQDPHRWMGANYGYTF. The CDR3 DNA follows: TGTGCCAGCAGCCAAGATCCCCACCGTTGGATGGGAGCTAACTATGGCTACACCTTC.

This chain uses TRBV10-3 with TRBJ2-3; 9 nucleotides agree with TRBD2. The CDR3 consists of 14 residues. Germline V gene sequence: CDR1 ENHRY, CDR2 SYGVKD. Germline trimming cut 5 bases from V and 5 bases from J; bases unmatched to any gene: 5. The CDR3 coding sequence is TGTGCCATCAGTACGGCGGGAGGGAAAGATACGCAGTATTTT. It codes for CAISTAGGKDTQYF.

In DNA, the CDR3 is TGTGCCAGCAGCGAATCGGGGACAGGTAATGAAAAACTGTTTTTT. It is translated as CASSESGTGNEKLFF. The gene calls are TRBV9 and TRBJ1-4; 8 nucleotides align to TRBD1. The CDR3 extends over 15 amino acids. Germline V gene sequence: CDR1 SGDLS, CDR2 YYNGEE. The V segment lost 3 bases and the J segment 4 bases; nucleotides outside the gene matches: 5.

The CDR3 loop reads CASSEVPPLAGGPQETQYF. In nucleotides, the CDR3 is TGTGCCAGCAGTGAAGTCCCCCCACTAGCGGGAGGGCCCCAAGAGACCCAGTACTTC. The V and J genes are TRBV6-1 and TRBJ2-5; TRBD2 agrees at 13 bases. Germline CDR1 reads MNHNS; CDR2 reads SASEGT. This CDR3 comprises 19 residues. Trimming cost V 1 base and J 1 base; bases outside gene matches: 9.

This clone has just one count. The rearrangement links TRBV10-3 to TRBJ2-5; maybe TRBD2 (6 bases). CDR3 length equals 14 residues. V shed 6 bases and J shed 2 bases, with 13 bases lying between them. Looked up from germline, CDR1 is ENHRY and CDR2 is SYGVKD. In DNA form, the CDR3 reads TGTGCCATCAGGGACGGAAGCGGGCAAGAGACCCAGTACTTC. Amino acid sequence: CAIRDGSGQETQYF.

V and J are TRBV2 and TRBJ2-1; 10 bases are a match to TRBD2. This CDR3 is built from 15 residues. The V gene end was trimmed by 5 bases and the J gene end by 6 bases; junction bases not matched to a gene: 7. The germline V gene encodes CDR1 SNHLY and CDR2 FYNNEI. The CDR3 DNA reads TGTGCCAGCAGTAAACTAGCGGGAAGTGCCAATGAGCAGTTCTTC. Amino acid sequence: CASSKLAGSANEQFF.

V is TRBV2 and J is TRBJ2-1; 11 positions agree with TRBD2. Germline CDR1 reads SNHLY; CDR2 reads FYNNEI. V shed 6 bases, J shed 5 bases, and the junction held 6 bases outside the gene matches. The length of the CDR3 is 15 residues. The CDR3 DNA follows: TGTGCCAGCAGGGATAGCGGGAGGGTCAACAATGAGCAGTTCTTC. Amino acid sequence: CASRDSGRVNNEQFF. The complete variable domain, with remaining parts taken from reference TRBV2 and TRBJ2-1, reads EPEVTQTPSHQVTQMGQEVILRCVPISNHLYFYWYRQILGQKVEFLVSFYNNEISEKSEIFDDQFSVERPDGSNFTLKIRSTKLEDSAMYFCASRDSGRVNNEQFFGPGTRLTVL.

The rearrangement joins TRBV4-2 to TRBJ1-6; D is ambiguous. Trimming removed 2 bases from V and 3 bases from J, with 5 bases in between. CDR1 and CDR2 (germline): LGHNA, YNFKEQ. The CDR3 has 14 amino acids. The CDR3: CASSQWLYNSPLHF. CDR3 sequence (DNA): TGTGCCAGCAGCCAATGGCTCTATAATTCACCCCTCCACTTT.

CDR3 nucleotide sequence: TGTGCCAGCAGCGTAAATGGGGCGGAGAGTTCCTACGAGCAGTACTTC. Protein product: CASSVNGAESSYEQYF. V and J are TRBV9 and TRBJ2-7, with a possible D match to TRBD1 (5 bases). The CDR3 runs to 16 residues. V was clipped by 1 base and J by 1 base, with 15 bases between them. In germline, CDR1 is SGDLS, CDR2 YYNGEE.

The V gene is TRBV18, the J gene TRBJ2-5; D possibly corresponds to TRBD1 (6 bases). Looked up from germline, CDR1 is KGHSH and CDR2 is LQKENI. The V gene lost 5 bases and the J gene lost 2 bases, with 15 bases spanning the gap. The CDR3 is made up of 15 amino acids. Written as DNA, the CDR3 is TGTGCCAGCTCATCAGAGACTGGACAGCAAGAGACCCAGTACTTC. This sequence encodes CASSSETGQQETQYF.

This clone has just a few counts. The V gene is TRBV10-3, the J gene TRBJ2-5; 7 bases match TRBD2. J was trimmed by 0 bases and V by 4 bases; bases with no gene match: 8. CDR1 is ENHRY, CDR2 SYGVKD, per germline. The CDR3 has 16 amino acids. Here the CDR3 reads CAISGTASGYQETQYF. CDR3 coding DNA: TGTGCCATCAGTGGAACGGCTAGCGGATACCAAGAGACCCAGTACTTC.

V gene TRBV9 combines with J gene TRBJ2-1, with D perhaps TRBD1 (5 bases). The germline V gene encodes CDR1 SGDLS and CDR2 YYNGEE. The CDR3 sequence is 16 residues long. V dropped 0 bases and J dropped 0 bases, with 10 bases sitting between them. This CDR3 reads CASSVEGRSSYNEQFF. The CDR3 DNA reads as TGTGCCAGCAGCGTAGAGGGGCGGAGCTCCTACAATGAGCAGTTCTTC.

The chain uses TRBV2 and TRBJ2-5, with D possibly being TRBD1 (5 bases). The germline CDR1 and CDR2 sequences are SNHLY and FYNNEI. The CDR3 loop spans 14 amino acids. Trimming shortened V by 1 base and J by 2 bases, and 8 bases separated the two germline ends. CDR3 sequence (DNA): TGTGCCAGCAGTGAAGGTACAGGACAAGAGACCCAGTACTTC. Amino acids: CASSEGTGQETQYF.

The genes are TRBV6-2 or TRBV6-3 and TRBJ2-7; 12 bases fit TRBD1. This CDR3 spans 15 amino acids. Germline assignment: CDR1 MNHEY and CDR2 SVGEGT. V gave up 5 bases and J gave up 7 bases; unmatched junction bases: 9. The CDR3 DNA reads TGTGCCAGCAGTACCACCGGGACAGGGGGCCGAGAGCAGTACTTC. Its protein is CASSTTGTGGREQYF.

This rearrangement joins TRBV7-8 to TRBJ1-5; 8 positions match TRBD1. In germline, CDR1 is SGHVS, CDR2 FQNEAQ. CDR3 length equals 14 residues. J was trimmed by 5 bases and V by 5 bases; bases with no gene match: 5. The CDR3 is CASSRTGFDQPQHF. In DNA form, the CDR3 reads TGTGCCAGCAGCCGGACAGGGTTTGATCAGCCCCAGCATTTT.

As DNA, the CDR3 is TGTGCCACCAGCGGACGACAGGGGAGAAGGGAGACCCAGTACTTC. It yields the protein CATSGRQGRRETQYF. The chain couples TRBV15 to TRBJ2-5; 8 positions agree with TRBD1. The V and J ends lost 5 bases and 5 bases, in that order; junction bases with no gene match: 10. Germline assignment: CDR1 LNHNV and CDR2 YYDKDF (reference sequence). This CDR3 has 15 residues.

CDR3 coding DNA: TGTGCCATCAGAGCCGGGACAGGGGAGGTCAATGAGCAGTTCTTC. Its translation is CAIRAGTGEVNEQFF. The rearrangement links TRBV10-3 to TRBJ2-1; 10 positions match TRBD1. The CDR3 extends over 15 amino acids. Germline lookup yields CDR1 ENHRY and CDR2 SYGVKD. V gave up 6 bases and J gave up 6 bases; unmatched junction bases: 8.

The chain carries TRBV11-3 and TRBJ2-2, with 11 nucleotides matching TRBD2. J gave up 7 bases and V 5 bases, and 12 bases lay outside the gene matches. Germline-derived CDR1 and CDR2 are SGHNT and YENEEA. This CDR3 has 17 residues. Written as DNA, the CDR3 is TGTGCCAGCAGCCGGTCCCCAGGGACTAGCGGTTTCGGGGAGCTGTTTTTT. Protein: CASSRSPGTSGFGELFF.